Following are 6 T cell receptor beta chains from one sample sequenced in a study of blood T cells in healthy people across ages. Together with a sample-barcoded 5' primer, a J-beta primer mix was included in a second PCR lasting about 7 to 11 cycles. TCRdb passed the 5' RACE reads through MiXCR, listing each CDR3 protein once. Altogether about 730,000 distinct CDR3 sequences are present, 35% to 45% being singletons, with the ten largest covering less than 25%. Sequenced material: blood. All receptors derive from a woman aged 60-75 years in good health.

The J gene is TRBJ1-5, the V gene TRBV5-1; the D is unclear. The germline gives CDR1 SGHRS, CDR2 YFSETQ. V was cut by 2 bases and J by 3 bases, with 6 bases left in between. The CDR3 sequence is 13 residues long. The CDR3 here is CASSFTPNQPQHF. The CDR3 DNA is TGCGCCAGCAGCTTCACACCCAATCAGCCCCAGCATTTT.

This chain links TRBV2 with TRBJ2-5; D uncertain. The J call is uncertain, as TRBJ2-4 better fits the DNA end. The germline CDR1 and CDR2 sequences are SNHLY and FYNNEI. The CDR3 loop spans 14 amino acids. The CDR3 bases are TGTGCCAGCAGTGTTGTGGGCATTGGGAACATTCAGTACTTC. Its protein product is CASSVVGIGNIQYF.

This clonotype was seen a single time. The gene calls are TRBV6-2 or TRBV6-3 and TRBJ2-4, with D possibly TRBD1 on 6 matching bases. The assigned J gene may be wrong: the sequence end matches TRBJ2-7 better. This CDR3 is built from 15 residues. Germline CDR1 reads MNHEY; CDR2 reads SVGEGT. The CDR3 DNA reads as TGTGCCAGCAGTTATAGTTCCCAGGGGTTTTACGAGCAGTACTTC. Translating it yields CASSYSSQGFYEQYF.

The V and J genes are TRBV27 and TRBJ1-5; D is uncertain. Germline CDR1 reads MNHEY; CDR2 reads SMNVEV (reference sequence). The CDR3 runs to 13 residues. V lost 4 bases and J lost 1, with 5 bases in between. The CDR3 DNA follows: TGTGCCAGCAGTTCACAGAGCAATCAGCCCCAGCATTTT. Protein sequence: CASSSQSNQPQHF.

The CDR3 DNA reads TGTGCCAGCAGCCTGCTGCCCTCTAACTATGGCTACACCTTC. This codes for CASSLLPSNYGYTF. The V call is TRBV7-3, the J call TRBJ1-2, with D hard to call. The germline CDR1 and CDR2 sequences are SGHTA and FQGTGA. Trimming removed 5 bases at V and 0 bases at J, with 10 bases between. The CDR3 contains 14 residues.

The chain couples TRBV27 to TRBJ2-5; D unclear. Trimming shortened V by 6 bases and J by 13 bases, and 12 bases separated the two germline ends. CDR3 length equals 10 residues. The germline V gene has CDR1 MNHEY and CDR2 SMNVEV (reference sequence). The CDR3 bases are TGTGCCAGCAGCCTTTGCCACCGGTACTTC. It codes for CASSLCHRYF.